This T cell receptor (beta chain) was identified in a study of shared clonotypes between healthy human individuals. Trimming took 3 bases from V and 4 from J, leaving 10 bases between them. CDR1 is LGHNA and CDR2 is YNFKEQ in the germline V gene. The CDR3 has 14 residues. The table came from immunoSEQ multiplex PCR; TCRdb's copy has only in-frame clones and leaves some out. This sample has hundreds of thousands of clones; roughly 83% occur once, and the top ten carry under 15%. This clonotype was sampled from a woman aged 40 to 49 in good health. Some clones in this sample may be carry-over from other donors' samples. V and J are TRBV4-2 and TRBJ2-1; a weak D match, TRBD1 (6 bases). The sample taken for sequencing was PBMCs. The CDR3 sequence is CASSQADRYNEQFF. The CDR3 DNA sequence: TGTGCCAGCAGCCAGGCGGACAGATACAATGAGCAGTTCTTC.